This entry features one TCR beta chain sequence. V shed 10 bases and J 4 bases; nucleotides not matched to a gene: 8. This CDR3 comprises 13 residues. CDR1 is ENHRY, CDR2 SYGVKD, per germline. This entry is derived from a study of blood T cell repertoires in COVID-19. Study-wide context: The cDNA or gDNA used as material had been derived from T cells, B-cell-depleted T cells, or PBMCs.

As originally analysed: Estimation of nucleated cell counts was performed using reference gene primer amplification. The protocol was immunoSEQ multiplex PCR, while the TCRdb copy is restricted to in-frame clones and leaves out a portion. That table furnishes V, J and clone size, whereas the DNA furnished D and trimming. The table records hundreds of thousands of clones, around four fifths of them present only once. Sequenced: peripheral blood. The receptor was derived from a man younger than 45 with active or convalescent COVID-19. This chain links TRBV10-3 with TRBJ2-7; 9 nucleotides line up with TRBD1. This CDR3 is CATEQGAGYEQYF. CDR3 sequence (DNA): TGTGCCACCGAACAGGGGGCAGGGTACGAGCAGTACTTC.